The present TCR beta chain was sequenced within a study of T cells in Graves' hyperthyroidism and ophthalmopathy. Study summary: The blood sample was taken at first diagnosis, before treatment began.

Amplified TCR beta CDR3 regions derived from RNA transcripts. Initially, a first-round RT-PCR of the TCR CDR3 employed the HTBI primer set. TCRdb re-called the multiplex PCR reads with MiXCR, one entry per CDR3 protein. Among 300,000 to 350,000 distinct CDR3 sequences, about 14% were seen once, and the ten largest hold about 22%. The V gene lost 4 bases and the J gene lost 5 bases, with 17 bases spanning the gap. The CDR3 loop spans 15 amino acids. The germline V gene encodes CDR1 SGHTA and CDR2 FQGNSA. This clonotype was found a few times. From under 12 ml of fresh peripheral blood, PBMCs were isolated.

The rearrangement links TRBV7-2 to TRBJ2-5, with D possibly being TRBD1 (8 bases). This sequence was found in a woman aged 30 to 39 with Graves' hyperthyroidism. Sequencing was performed on blood. CDR3 nucleotides: TGTGCCAGCAGCTCCTACGGACAGGGAGGGGAGACCCAGTACTTC. Translating gives CASSSYGQGGETQYF. Based on the CDR3 plus reference TRBV7-2 and TRBJ2-5, the full variable domain is GAGVSQSPSNKVTEKGKDVELRCDPISGHTALYWYRQSLGQGLEFLIYFQGNSAPDKSGLPSDRFSAERTGGSVSTLTIQRTQQEDSAVYLCASSSYGQGGETQYFGPGTRLLVL.